This entry lists 20 T cell receptor beta chains sequenced from one sample in a study of T cell responses to AZD1222 COVID-19 vaccine. Data came from immunoSEQ multiplex PCR; TCRdb stores just in-frame clones and leaves some out. The table shows approximately 150,000 clones, with around 90% occurring only once. Sequences were derived from peripheral blood, sampled 28 days after the second dose of the MenACWY control vaccine. The receptor source for this set is an adult who received the MenACWY meningococcal vaccine as a control.

This chain joins TRBV19 and TRBJ1-1; D gene unclear. Germline V gives CDR1 LNHDA, CDR2 SQIVND (reference sequence). This CDR3 is built from 14 residues. V was shortened by 3 bases and J by 6 bases, with 14 bases between the two germline ends. DNA of the CDR3: TGTGCCAGTAGTATTGGCCAGATCGGGGCTGAAGCTTTCTTT. As protein: CASSIGQIGAEAFF.

The chain has TRBV4-3 and TRBJ1-2, with TRBD1 as a possible D gene (5 bases). This CDR3 region has 15 residues. Germline values: CDR1 LGHNA, CDR2 YSLEER. The V and J ends lost 0 bases and 5 bases respectively, with 13 bases between them. The chain's CDR3 is CASSQDRGGVYGYTF. CDR3 in DNA: TGCGCCAGCAGCCAAGATCGGGGAGGGGTTTATGGCTACACCTTC.

V gene TRBV5-6 combines with J gene TRBJ2-1; TRBD2 matches at 13 bases. The V and J ends lost 1 base and 6 bases, in that order; junction bases with no gene match: 1. This CDR3 is built from 15 residues. Germline V gene lookup returns CDR1 SGHDT and CDR2 YYEEEE. The CDR3 DNA follows: TGTGCCAGCAGCTTGAGACTAGCGGGGGGCAATGAGCAGTTCTTC. Its translation: CASSLRLAGGNEQFF.

A note on this clone: The same CDR3 arises from other DNA sequences in this sample as well. The chain employs TRBV7-9 and TRBJ1-1; unclear D gene. Germline-derived CDR1 and CDR2 are SEHNR and FQNEAQ (reference sequence). The CDR3 is made up of 14 amino acids. Trimming pared 1 base from V and 1 base from J, leaving 7 bases between. Written as DNA, the CDR3 is TGTGCCAGCAGCTTAGGGACGGGGAACACTGAAGCTTTCTTT. Translated, it gives CASSLGTGNTEAFF.

The chain employs TRBV15 and TRBJ1-2; possibly TRBD1 for D (5 bases). Germline V lookup: CDR1 LNHNV, CDR2 YYDKDF (reference sequence). V lost 0 bases and J 9 bases, leaving 14 bases between the germline ends. This CDR3 comprises 14 residues. The CDR3 is CATSREVVGESYTF. Here the CDR3 DNA reads TGTGCCACCAGCAGAGAGGTGGTAGGGGAGAGCTACACCTTC. The variable domain in full, completed from reference TRBV15 and TRBJ1-2, reads DAMVIQNPRYQVTQFGKPVTLSCSQTLNHNVMYWYQQKSSQAPKLLFHYYDKDFNNEADTPDNFQSRRPNTSFCFLDIRSPGLGDTAMYLCATSREVVGESYTFGSGTRLTVV.

The J gene is TRBJ2-2, the V gene TRBV7-8; 11 positions match TRBD1. Trimming cost V 5 bases and J 4 bases; bases outside gene matches: 9. The V gene's germline CDR1 is SGHVS and CDR2 FQNEAQ. This CDR3 has 17 amino acids. DNA of the CDR3: TGTGCCAGCAGCCGACAACCGGGGACAGGGGGCACCGGGGAGCTGTTTTTT. It is translated as CASSRQPGTGGTGELFF. Supplemented by reference TRBV7-8 and TRBJ2-2, the full variable domain reads GAGVSQSPRYKVAKRGQDVALRCDPISGHVSLFWYQQALGQGPEFLTYFQNEAQLDKSGLPSDRFFAERPEGSVSTLKIQRTQQEDSAVYLCASSRQPGTGGTGELFFGEGSRLTVL.

This chain connects TRBV11-3 to TRBJ1-1; D is undetermined. This CDR3 has 15 amino acids. The V end was cut by 2 bases, the J end by 1 base, with 11 bases between. CDR1 and CDR2 (germline): SGHNT, YENEEA. CDR3 nucleotide sequence: TGTGCCAGCAGCTTATTGGCGGGGAAGAACACTGAAGCTTTCTTT. Translating it yields CASSLLAGKNTEAFF.

This clone was observed a single time. V is TRBV5-1 and J is TRBJ1-1; D call uncertain. The CDR3 has 14 amino acids. Deletions cut 1 base from V and 0 bases from J, with 7 bases between. Germline CDR1 is SGHRS and CDR2 is YFSETQ. The CDR3 nucleotides read TGCGCCAGCAGCTTGTTATCACTGAACACTGAAGCTTTCTTT. This gives the protein CASSLLSLNTEAFF.

This chain connects TRBV13 to TRBJ2-3; perhaps TRBD2 as D (5 bases). Trimming took off 0 bases at V and 6 bases at J, with 13 bases between the two ends. The CDR3 has 15 residues. Germline V lookup: CDR1 PRHDT, CDR2 FYEKMQ (reference sequence). For the CDR3, the DNA is TGTGCCAGCAGCTTAGGTAGACTAAGAATGGATACGCAGTATTTT. This encodes CASSLGRLRMDTQYF.

For this clone: Other DNA sequences in this sample translate to the same CDR3. The genes are TRBV3-1 (or the pseudogene TRBV3-2) and TRBJ1-4; no clear D gene. The CDR3 covers 12 residues. Germline V gives CDR1 LGHDT, CDR2 YNNKEL (reference sequence). V dropped 0 bases and J dropped 8 bases, with 4 bases sitting between them. The CDR3 sequence is CASSQEGEKLFF. In DNA, the CDR3 is TGTGCCAGCAGCCAAGAAGGCGAAAAACTGTTTTTT.

V gene TRBV19 combines with J gene TRBJ1-2, with 10 bases aligning to TRBD1. CDR3 length equals 16 residues. Germline CDR1 reads LNHDA; CDR2 reads SQIVND (reference sequence). V was pared by 5 bases and J by 2 bases, with 8 bases of the junction left unmatched. The CDR3 nucleotides are TGTGCCAGTAGTGCCGGACCGGGACAGGGGAACTATGGCTACACCTTC. It specifies CASSAGPGQGNYGYTF.

This chain links TRBV6-5 with TRBJ1-1, with D possibly matching TRBD1 (5 bases). The germline V and J ends were trimmed by 8 bases and 5 bases, with 21 bases remaining between them. In germline, CDR1 is MNHEY, CDR2 SVGAGI. The CDR3 runs to 15 residues. CDR3 amino acids: CASVRALGGGTEAFF. Here the CDR3 DNA reads TGTGCCAGCGTCAGGGCCCTCGGGGGAGGGACTGAAGCTTTCTTT.

The chain recombines TRBV5-1 with TRBJ2-5; D not certain. Germline lookup yields CDR1 SGHRS and CDR2 YFSETQ. With 0 bases removed from V and 5 bases from J, the gap between germline ends came to 5 bases. The CDR3 spans 12 residues. The CDR3 sequence is CASSLEGETQYF. DNA for the CDR3: TGCGCCAGCAGCTTGGAAGGGGAGACCCAGTACTTC.

V and J are TRBV7-8 and TRBJ1-2; D unresolved. Per germline, CDR1 SGHVS and CDR2 FQNEAQ. Trimming removed 0 bases from V and 4 bases from J, with 6 bases in between. This CDR3 spans 13 amino acids. CDR3 residues: CASSLALFYGYTF. DNA for the CDR3: TGTGCCAGCAGCTTAGCGCTGTTCTATGGCTACACCTTC.

The V call is TRBV15, the J call TRBJ1-2; D not certain. The germline V and J ends were trimmed by 0 bases and 0 bases, with 8 bases remaining between them. Per the germline V gene, CDR1 is LNHNV and CDR2 is YYDKDF (reference sequence). The CDR3 consists of 15 residues. CDR3: CATSRDLAANYGYTF. The DNA for the CDR3 is TGTGCCACCAGCAGAGATTTGGCAGCTAACTATGGCTACACCTTC.

This sequence joins TRBV4-3 and TRBJ2-4; a possible D gene is TRBD2 (6 bases). Germline V gives CDR1 LGHNA, CDR2 YSLEER. The CDR3 consists of 15 residues. The V end was cut by 0 bases, the J end by 8 bases, with 14 bases between. The DNA of the CDR3 is TGCGCCAGCAGCCAAGATTCGCGTGGAGGGGACATTCAGTACTTC. Residues: CASSQDSRGGDIQYF.

The chain carries TRBV3-1 (or the pseudogene TRBV3-2) and TRBJ2-2, with D possibly matching TRBD2 (5 bases). Germline CDR1 and CDR2: LGHDT and YNNKEL (reference sequence). This CDR3 region has 16 residues. Trimming stripped 0 bases from V and 3 bases from J, with 11 bases between. CDR3: CASSQEVQRYTGELFF. DNA for the CDR3: TGTGCCAGCAGCCAAGAGGTGCAGCGGTACACCGGGGAGCTGTTTTTT.

The genes are TRBV7-9 and TRBJ2-1, with TRBD2 identical over 9 bases. Germline V CDR1 and CDR2: SEHNR, FQNEAQ (reference sequence). V shed 3 bases and J 5 bases; nucleotides not matched to a gene: 8. The CDR3 runs 16 residues. Here the CDR3 DNA reads TGTGCCAGCAGCTTCACCGGACTAGCGCCCCACAATGAGCAGTTCTTC. It is translated as CASSFTGLAPHNEQFF.

The chain employs TRBV30 and TRBJ1-4; D is uncertain. V lost 3 bases to trimming and J lost 4 bases, with 15 bases between them. CDR1 is GTSNPN, CDR2 SVGIG, per germline (reference sequence). This CDR3 region has 15 residues. CDR3 in amino acids: CAWSYRTDDNEKLFF. The CDR3 DNA reads as TGTGCCTGGAGCTACCGGACGGATGATAATGAAAAACTGTTTTTT.

The chain recombines TRBV29-1 with TRBJ1-1; 9 nucleotides line up with TRBD1. This CDR3 has 14 amino acids. Germline trimming cut 3 bases from V and 0 bases from J; bases unmatched to any gene: 2. Germline lookup yields CDR1 SQVTM and CDR2 ANQGSEA. This CDR3 is CSVETGGLNTEAFF. DNA for the CDR3: TGCAGCGTTGAGACAGGGGGACTGAACACTGAAGCTTTCTTT.